This record covers a single TCR beta chain. Antigen: not known. The data were obtained in a study of T cells expressing NK-cell markers. Whole-study context: The TCR beta repertoires were obtained from sorted CD3+CD56+NKG2C+, CD3+CD56+NKG2C- and CD3+CD56-NKG2C+ T cells.

Notes on the study in general: Of the CD8+ T cells in more than five donors, roughly 1.0-7.0% belonged to dominant NKG2C+ clonotypes. The study left the HCMV specificity of expanded NKG2C+ T cell clones unresolved.

The CDR3 sequence is 15 residues long. Germline V CDR1 and CDR2: MNHEY, SVGAGI. TCRdb reprocessed the 5' RACE reads, with one entry per CDR3 protein and no DNA. The table for this sample gives a few hundred thousand distinct CDR3 sequences. V is TRBV6-5 and J is TRBJ2-5; with no DNA, the TCRdb D assignment of TRBD1 cannot be verified. This receptor was identified in a man between 18 and 69 years old in good health. The sequenced sample consisted of blood T cells: a sorted CD56 or NKG2C T cell subset, CD4+ or CD8+ T cells, or bulk PBMC T cells (not recorded which). CDR3: CASSYSTGARETQYF.